These 26 T cell receptor beta chains were all obtained from the same sample, sequenced in a study of response to subunit inactivated influenza vaccine. TCRdb used MiXCR to reprocess the RT-PCR reads, holding one entry per CDR3 protein. The data contain 800,000 to 1,000,000 distinct CDR3 sequences, 21% of them singletons. The starting material was PBMCs from blood, obtained about 5 days after vaccination. These receptors were taken from a man between 45 and 60 years old who received an inactivated influenza vaccine.

The chain combines TRBV25-1 with TRBJ2-3; D unresolved. This CDR3 has 14 residues. Looked up from germline, CDR1 is MGHDK and CDR2 is SYGVNS. The V gene lost 3 bases and the J gene lost 4 bases, with 11 bases spanning the gap. CDR3 loop: CASSEVGLADTQYF. The CDR3 bases are TGTGCCAGCAGTGAGGTTGGGCTCGCAGATACGCAGTATTTT.

This rearrangement joins TRBV29-1 to TRBJ1-1; D is possibly TRBD1 (5 bases). V lost 6 bases and J lost 3, with 17 bases in between. From germline, CDR1 is SQVTM and CDR2 ANQGSEA. The CDR3 spans 14 residues. The CDR3: CSVGQNLGHTEAFF. CDR3 nucleotides: TGCAGCGTCGGACAAAACCTAGGGCACACTGAAGCTTTCTTT.

The V and J genes are TRBV3-1 and TRBJ2-7, with 8 bases fitting TRBD1. Germline CDR1 is LGHDT and CDR2 is YNNKEL (reference sequence). The V segment lost 8 bases and the J segment 3 bases; nucleotides outside the gene matches: 9. The CDR3 covers 14 residues. The CDR3 nucleotides read TGTGCCAGCGGTCTGGACAGGGTTGGCTACGAGCAGTACTTC. Protein product: CASGLDRVGYEQYF.

This clonotype was counted a few times. The rearrangement uses TRBV7-9 and TRBJ1-5; D remains unclear. Deletions cut 5 bases from V and 9 bases from J, with 14 bases between. The CDR3 has 13 residues. CDR1 and CDR2 (germline): SEHNR, FQNEAQ (reference sequence). In DNA form, the CDR3 reads TGTGCCAGCAGCCTGGACTTGGATCTGCCCCAGCATTTT. The encoded protein is CASSLDLDLPQHF.

This clonotype turned up a few times. The rearrangement joins TRBV7-6 to TRBJ2-3, with 16 bases that match TRBD2. V lost 5 bases, J lost 4 bases, and 3 bases stayed unmatched. CDR1 and CDR2 (germline): SGHVS, FNYEAQ. There are 16 residues in the CDR3. This chain's CDR3 is CASSPGTSGRADTQYF. DNA for the CDR3: TGTGCCAGCAGCCCAGGGACTAGCGGGAGGGCAGATACGCAGTATTTT.

J is TRBJ2-5 and V is TRBV6-1; tentatively, D is TRBD1 (5 bases). The CDR3 runs to 14 residues. The germline V and J ends were trimmed by 4 bases and 5 bases, with 14 bases remaining between them. Germline values: CDR1 MNHNS, CDR2 SASEGT. CDR3 nucleotides: TGTGCCAGCAGTGGCTCCTACAGGAGCGAGACCCAGTACTTC. This sequence encodes CASSGSYRSETQYF.

This clonotype has more than one count but fewer than ten. The V and J genes are TRBV20-1 and TRBJ2-4, with D maybe TRBD2 (6 bases). Deletions cut 0 bases from V and 3 bases from J, with 15 bases between. CDR1 DFQATT and CDR2 SNEGSKA come from the germline V gene (reference sequence). The CDR3 spans 16 residues. The chain's CDR3 is CSAREQLWGVKNIQYF. Written as DNA, the CDR3 is TGCAGTGCTAGAGAACAACTCTGGGGGGTCAAAAACATTCAGTACTTC.

The V gene is TRBV4-2, the J gene TRBJ1-4, with D maybe TRBD1 (6 bases). The CDR3 is 15 residues long. V was shortened by 3 bases and J by 13 bases, with 21 bases between the two germline ends. CDR1 and CDR2 (germline): LGHNA, YNFKEQ. The DNA for the CDR3 is TGTGCCAGCAGCCACCCTTTGGGGTATGAGGGGGGACTGTTTTTT. It yields the protein CASSHPLGYEGGLFF.

This rearrangement joins TRBV6-4 to TRBJ2-1, with a possible D match to TRBD1 (5 bases). Germline-derived CDR1 and CDR2 are MRHNA and SNTAGT. With 3 bases removed from V and 4 bases from J, the gap between germline ends came to 7 bases. This CDR3 is built from 13 residues. CDR3 coding DNA: TGTGCCAGCAGTGAGGGGCAGTACAATGAGCAGTTCTTC. Translation gives CASSEGQYNEQFF.

The chain combines TRBV12-3 or TRBV12-4 with TRBJ1-3, with D uncertain. The CDR3 has 14 amino acids. V was pared by 3 bases and J by 0 bases, with 6 bases between. The CDR3 bases are TGTGCCAGCAGTTTCACAAGCTCTGGAAACACCATATATTTT. Translated, it gives CASSFTSSGNTIYF.

This clonotype came up a few times. The chain employs TRBV7-9 and TRBJ2-3; 10 bases are a match to TRBD2. The CDR3 totals 16 residues. Germline values: CDR1 SEHNR, CDR2 FQNEAQ (reference sequence). The V gene end was trimmed by 7 bases and the J gene end by 0 bases; junction bases not matched to a gene: 7. DNA for the CDR3: TGTGCCAGCACCGTTACGACTAGCGGGAGCACAGATACGCAGTATTTT. Protein product: CASTVTTSGSTDTQYF.

This chain uses TRBV5-1 with TRBJ2-7; D remains unclear. V was cut by 5 bases and J by 1 base, with 13 bases left in between. CDR1 and CDR2 (germline): SGHRS, YFSETQ. CDR3 length: 14 residues. CDR3 region: CASSISRRSYEQYF. The CDR3 coding sequence is TGCGCCAGCAGTATCAGCAGGAGATCCTACGAGCAGTACTTC.

The V call is TRBV19, the J call TRBJ1-1; no firm D call. Germline assignment: CDR1 LNHDA and CDR2 SQIVND (reference sequence). Between the trimmed V and J ends, which lost 2 bases and 4 bases, there was a span of 11 bases. The CDR3 is made up of 14 amino acids. CDR3 residues: CASSIQVTGTEAFF. The CDR3 coding sequence is TGTGCCAGTAGTATACAGGTTACGGGCACTGAAGCTTTCTTT.

This clonotype showed up just a few times. This chain uses TRBV11-2 with TRBJ2-7; 8 nucleotides line up with TRBD1. The CDR3 runs 15 residues. V trimming: 0 bases; J trimming: 3 bases; junction bases outside the gene matches: 4. Germline CDR1 and CDR2: SGHAT and FQNNGV. The CDR3 spells CASSLETGVHYEQYF. The CDR3 region has the DNA TGTGCCAGCAGCTTAGAGACAGGGGTTCACTACGAGCAGTACTTC.

This clonotype was found many times. Mismatch with germline at one junction end may stem from a read error. The chain is built from TRBV12-3 or TRBV12-4 and TRBJ2-3; the D is unclear. The CDR3 runs 12 residues. In DNA form, the CDR3 reads TGTGCCAGCAGCTTAGGCACAGATACGCAGTATTTT. Its protein product is CASSLGTDTQYF.

This clonotype was counted only a few times. V usage is TRBV29-1 and J usage is TRBJ1-4, with a tentative D call TRBD1 (5 bases). Germline lookup yields CDR1 SQVTM and CDR2 ANQGSEA. There are 14 residues in the CDR3. V was shortened by 7 bases and J by 8 bases, with 20 bases between the two germline ends. Here the CDR3 DNA reads TGCAGCGCCCTGTCCCGGGGGATTGGCGAAAAACTGTTTTTT. Translating gives CSALSRGIGEKLFF.

This clonotype was counted at least ten times. The rearrangement joins TRBV4-3 to TRBJ1-1; D ambiguous. The CDR3 has 13 residues. Trimming took 3 bases from V and 0 from J, leaving 5 bases between them. The germline V gene has CDR1 LGHNA and CDR2 YSLEER. For the CDR3, the DNA is TGCGCCAGCAGCCAGCGGATGAACACTGAAGCTTTCTTT. The encoded protein is CASSQRMNTEAFF.

In this sample, this clonotype turned up a few times. The V gene is TRBV5-1, the J gene TRBJ2-1; a weak D match, TRBD2 (6 bases). This CDR3 has 15 amino acids. Germline V gene lookup returns CDR1 SGHRS and CDR2 YFSETQ. The germline V and J ends were trimmed by 0 bases and 6 bases, with 13 bases remaining between them. CDR3 nucleotides: TGCGCCAGCAGCTTGGAGCCGGGAGCGGGCAATGAGCAGTTCTTC. Residues: CASSLEPGAGNEQFF.

The chain is built from TRBV28 and TRBJ2-3; 14 bases match TRBD2. V shed 4 bases, J shed 3 bases, and the junction held 6 bases outside the gene matches. The CDR3 spans 17 residues. Germline CDR1 is MDHEN and CDR2 is SYDVKM. The CDR3 coding sequence is TGTGCCAGCAGTTCGGGACTAGCGGGAGCATGGACAGATACGCAGTATTTT. Protein product: CASSSGLAGAWTDTQYF.

This clonotype was picked up a small number of times. The chain recombines TRBV20-1 with TRBJ2-1; tentative D call: TRBD2 (6 bases). The CDR3 has 12 amino acids. V was cut by 6 bases and J by 7 bases, with 13 bases left in between. Germline lookup yields CDR1 DFQATT and CDR2 SNEGSKA (reference sequence). This CDR3 is CSALRAGNEQFF. The DNA of the CDR3 is TGCAGTGCCCTGAGGGCGGGGAATGAGCAGTTCTTC.

This clonotype came up many times. The V gene is TRBV7-2, the J gene TRBJ1-1; D gene uncertain. The CDR3 loop spans 13 amino acids. Trimming took off 2 bases at V and 1 base at J, with 5 bases between the two ends. The V gene's germline CDR1 is SGHTA and CDR2 FQGNSA. The CDR3 region is CASSLWQNTEAFF. The CDR3, as DNA: TGTGCCAGCAGCTTATGGCAGAACACTGAAGCTTTCTTT.

Only a few counts were recorded for this clonotype. The rearrangement joins TRBV24-1 to TRBJ2-1; no clear D. Trimming left V 1 base short and J 5 bases short, with 5 bases between. The germline V gene encodes CDR1 KGHDR and CDR2 SFDVKD. The length of the CDR3 is 13 residues. The CDR3 here is CATSDLRNNEQFF. DNA for the CDR3: TGTGCCACCAGTGATTTAAGGAACAATGAGCAGTTCTTC.

This clonotype appeared many times. The V call is TRBV7-2, the J call TRBJ1-5; perhaps TRBD1 as D (6 bases). The CDR3 extends over 14 amino acids. Germline CDR1 and CDR2: SGHTA and FQGNSA. V dropped 6 bases and J dropped 2 bases, with 11 bases sitting between them. CDR3 in amino acids: CASSFRQGNQPQHF. The DNA of the CDR3 is TGTGCCAGCAGTTTTCGACAGGGCAATCAGCCCCAGCATTTT.

The rearrangement links TRBV11-2 to TRBJ2-1; weak D call: TRBD1 (6 bases). In germline, CDR1 is SGHAT, CDR2 FQNNGV. This CDR3 spans 13 amino acids. With 5 bases removed from V and 8 bases from J, the gap between germline ends came to 13 bases. CDR3 nucleotides: TGTGCCAGCAGCAACACACAGGGCTATGAGCAGTTCTTC. Amino acid sequence: CASSNTQGYEQFF.

The rearrangement links TRBV18 to TRBJ1-1, with D hard to call. Trimming cost V 5 bases and J 7 bases, with 8 bases left between them. The CDR3 runs to 11 residues. Germline V gives CDR1 KGHSH, CDR2 LQKENI. CDR3 DNA: TGTGCCAGCTCAACAGCGAGTGAAGCTTTCTTT. This encodes CASSTASEAFF.

Only a few counts were recorded for this clonotype. The J gene is TRBJ2-3, the V gene TRBV11-2; D remains unclear. Trimming removed 3 bases from V and 1 base from J, with 11 bases in between. This CDR3 region has 15 residues. Germline lookup yields CDR1 SGHAT and CDR2 FQNNGV. The CDR3 sequence: CASSFLDHRTDTQYF. CDR3 DNA: TGTGCCAGCAGCTTTCTTGACCACCGCACAGATACGCAGTATTTT.